These T cell receptor beta chains were read from a single sample in a study of regulatory T cells in long-lasting Graves disease. TCRdb fed the multiplex PCR reads into MiXCR, producing one record per CDR3 protein. The sample carries hundreds of thousands of distinct CDR3 sequences, roughly 20% recorded once. The sample consisted of peripheral blood mononuclear cells (PBMCs), taken when the disease was refractory, from a patient treated with antithyroid drugs. The source of these receptors is a female donor with Graves disease. CDR3s include the opening cysteine and the closing phenylalanine or tryptophan. D genes are given only for firm matches. Size values are once, few and many counts, or a class for expanded clones, and some rows have none.

j_call v_call clone_size d_call cdr3_nt cdr3_aa
TRBJ1-5 TRBV11-2 few - TGTGCCAGCAGTCAACGCGGGGGCTCCAATCAGCCCCAGCATTTT CASSQRGGSNQPQHF
TRBJ2-5 TRBV25-1 - - TGTGCCAGCCGGAGGGGGCGGGGGCCAGAGACCCAGTACTTC CASRRGRGPETQYF
TRBJ1-4 TRBV11-2 - - TGTGCCAGCAGCACACGAGAAAAACTGTTTTTT CASSTREKLFF
TRBJ1-3 TRBV9 - - TGTGCCAGCAGCGTAGCAGGGACTGGAAACACCATATATTTT CASSVAGTGNTIYF
TRBJ2-7 TRBV6-1 many - TGTGCCAGCAGTACAAACCCCTTTCGAGGATACGAGCAGTACTTC CASSTNPFRGYEQYF
TRBJ2-7 TRBV28 many TRBD1 TGTGCCAGCAGTTACCAGACAGGGCACGAGCAGTACTTC CASSYQTGHEQYF
TRBJ1-1 TRBV28 - - TGTGCCAGCAGTTTAGAGGGGGGGGACGCTGAAGCTTTCTTT CASSLEGGDAEAFF
TRBJ2-7 TRBV6-2/TRBV6-3 few - TGTGCCAGCAGACTCGACCGGGACGGCAACTACGAGCAGTACTTC CASRLDRDGNYEQYF
TRBJ2-7 TRBV2 many - TGTGCCAGCAAGGAGGGCCCCGACTCCTACGAGCAGTACTTC CASKEGPDSYEQYF
TRBJ2-2 TRBV24-1 few TRBD2 TGTGCCACCAGTGACCTTAGCGGGGACGACACCGGGGAGCTGTTTTTT CATSDLSGDDTGELFF
TRBJ1-2 TRBV20-1 - - TGCAGTGCTAGACGACAGGTTTCTGGCTACACCTTC CSARRQVSGYTF
TRBJ2-7 TRBV27 many - TGTGCCAGCAGTCCGCGTCCCTACGAGCAGTACTTC CASSPRPYEQYF
TRBJ1-1 TRBV20-1 - - TGCGGTGTTCCAAACCTTCCGAACACTGAAGCTTTCTTT CGVPNLPNTEAFF
TRBJ1-2 TRBV29-1 - TRBD1 TGCAGCGCAGAACCAGGGGGCGCCTATGGCTACACCTTC CSAEPGGAYGYTF
TRBJ2-2 TRBV20-1 - - TGCAGTGCTAGAGATCCCGGCGGTCCGAACACCGGGGAGCTGTTTTTT CSARDPGGPNTGELFF
TRBJ2-7 TRBV2 many - TGTGCCAGCACTGCCACGGGCGAGCAGTACTTC CASTATGEQYF
TRBJ1-2 TRBV6-2/TRBV6-3 - TRBD1 TGTGCCAGCAGTTACTCGCCCGGACAGGGGGCCGCAGCCTATGGCTACACCTTC CASSYSPGQGAAAYGYTF
TRBJ2-2 TRBV5-1 - - TGCGCCAGCAGCTTGAACCCCTCGAACACCGGGGAGCTGTTTTTT CASSLNPSNTGELFF
TRBJ1-5 TRBV12-3/TRBV12-4 many - TGTGCCAGCAGTTTAGCGAACGGGAATCAGCCCCAGCATTTT CASSLANGNQPQHF
TRBJ1-1 TRBV12-3/TRBV12-4 many - TGTGCCAGCAGTTTAGCTGAAGGGACTGAAGCTTTCTTT CASSLAEGTEAFF
TRBJ1-1 TRBV5-5 many TRBD1 TGTGCCAGCAGCTTGCGGCAGGGGGGGAACACTGAAGCTTTCTTT CASSLRQGGNTEAFF
TRBJ1-5 TRBV5-1 - TRBD1 TGCGCCAGCAGTTTGACAGGGGTGGAAAATCAGCCCCAGCATTTT CASSLTGVENQPQHF
TRBJ2-5 TRBV11-2 many - TGTGCCAGCAGCCTAGGCGTAGCGGAGCAAGAGACCCAGTACTTC CASSLGVAEQETQYF
TRBJ1-2 TRBV28 many - TGTGCCAGCAGCCCAAATTTCTGGGGTACTAACTATGGCTACACCTTC CASSPNFWGTNYGYTF
TRBJ2-2 TRBV4-1 few - TGCGCCAGCAGCCAATCGGCAGCTAACACCGGGGAGCTGTTTTTT CASSQSAANTGELFF
TRBJ2-4 TRBV10-2 few TRBD1 TGCGCCAGCAGCAAGGACAGGGTGGGAGACATTCAGTACTTC CASSKDRVGDIQYF
TRBJ2-3 TRBV12-3/TRBV12-4 few - TGTGCCACCATTTTGAGAGGAGATACGCAGTATTTT CATILRGDTQYF
TRBJ2-5 TRBV7-2 many TRBD2 TGTGCCAGCAGATTAGCGGCGGGAGCCCAGGAGACCCAGTACTTC CASRLAAGAQETQYF
TRBJ1-1 TRBV20-1 few - TGCAGTGCCAAGGCGGAACAGGGCCGCATGAACACTGAAGCTTTCTTT CSAKAEQGRMNTEAFF
TRBJ2-3 TRBV2 many TRBD2 TGTGCCAGCAGCGAACCAGGAGCGGGAGGGCCTGATACGCAGTATTTT CASSEPGAGGPDTQYF
TRBJ2-7 TRBV6-2/TRBV6-3 few - TGTGCCAGCAGTTACGGGCAGGGGTTGGTCGAGCAGTACTTC CASSYGQGLVEQYF
TRBJ1-5 TRBV6-1 many - TGTGCCAGCAGGTTATCTGGGGTGGGTGGTCAGCCCCAGCATTTT CASRLSGVGGQPQHF
TRBJ2-7 TRBV6-2/TRBV6-3 few - TGTGCCAGCAGCGATAGCGCAGGAAACTCCTACGAGCAGTACTTC CASSDSAGNSYEQYF
TRBJ2-7 TRBV19 few TRBD1 TGTGCCAGCAAGATTGGACAGGGGCCCTCCTACGAGCAGTACTTC CASKIGQGPSYEQYF
TRBJ2-7 TRBV7-2 few - TGTGCCAGCAGCTTCGCTACCTCTACAGGGTCCGAGCAGTACTTC CASSFATSTGSEQYF
TRBJ1-5 TRBV15 few - TGTGCCACCAGCAGAGGCGGGTTCAATCAGCCCCAGCATTTT CATSRGGFNQPQHF
TRBJ2-3 TRBV2 few TRBD2 TGTGCCAGCAAGCCTAGCGGGAATACAGATACGCAGTATTTT CASKPSGNTDTQYF
TRBJ2-1 TRBV28 - TRBD2 TGTGCCAGCAGTCAAGGCGGGGGCCAGGCACTAGCGGTTACCTACAATGAGCAGTTCTTC CASSQGGGQALAVTYNEQFF
TRBJ2-2 TRBV7-9 - - TGTGCCAGCAGCTTAGAGGGGGCGAACACCGGGGAGCTGTTTTTT CASSLEGANTGELFF
TRBJ2-2 TRBV6-2/TRBV6-3 many - TGTGCCAGCAGTTACTTCGGGGAGCTGTTTTTT CASSYFGELFF
TRBJ2-7 TRBV19 - - TGTGCCAGTAGTTCAAACGGGCGAAAAACTTACGAGCAGTACTTC CASSSNGRKTYEQYF
TRBJ2-7 TRBV3-1 few - TGTGCCAGCAGCCAACAGCTCTACTACGAGCAGTACTTC CASSQQLYYEQYF
TRBJ2-2 TRBV20-1 many TRBD2 TGCAGTGCTAGTGGACTAGTATGGAACACCGGGGAGCTGTTTTTT CSASGLVWNTGELFF
TRBJ1-5 TRBV6-1 - TRBD1 TGTGCCAGCAGGACAGGGGATTTTTATCAGCCCCAGCATTTT CASRTGDFYQPQHF
TRBJ1-1 TRBV4-1 - - TGCGCCAGCAGCCAAGAGGGGGACGGGAACACTGAAGCTTTCTTT CASSQEGDGNTEAFF
TRBJ2-1 TRBV12-5 - TRBD2 TGTGCTAGTGGTTTGGTCCGCGGGAGGGACAATGAGCAGTTCTTC CASGLVRGRDNEQFF
TRBJ2-7 TRBV11-2 many - TGTGCCAGCAGCTTGAACGACAGGAAGTCCTACGAGCAGTACTTC CASSLNDRKSYEQYF
TRBJ2-7 TRBV10-3 - - TGTGCCATCAGTGATCCGGGTGGGACCTACGAGCAGTACTTC CAISDPGGTYEQYF
TRBJ2-7 TRBV13 - - TGTGCCAGCAGCAACCTCGGGAGATCCTACGAGCAGTACTTC CASSNLGRSYEQYF
TRBJ2-2 TRBV9 - TRBD1 TGTGCCAGCAGCGTAGTACAGGGGGCGACCGGGGAGCTGTTTTTT CASSVVQGATGELFF
TRBJ1-1 TRBV6-5 many TRBD1 TGTGCCAGCAGTTACGCTTCGACAGGGAAGGCTGACGCTGAAGCTTTCTTT CASSYASTGKADAEAFF
TRBJ2-2 TRBV6-1 many - TGTGCCAGCACCCGAATAGCGACAGGGAACACCGGGGAGCTGTTTTTT CASTRIATGNTGELFF
TRBJ1-2 TRBV19 - TRBD1 TGTGCCAGTAGTGCCACCGGGACAGGGGGTATCTATGGCTACACCTTC CASSATGTGGIYGYTF